These 23 T cell receptor beta chains were sequenced from one sample in a study of HIV-infected patients and healthy controls. TCRdb ran MiXCR on the 5' RACE reads and lists one entry per CDR3 protein. Of around 18,000 distinct CDR3 sequences in the sample, around 15% were seen once. Input material: CD8+ T cells from blood. These receptors all come from a human donor in good health.

This clonotype has at least ten counts. The rearrangement uses TRBV5-5 and TRBJ1-3, with D maybe TRBD1 (6 bases). Germline V gene data show CDR1 as SGHKS and CDR2 as YYEKEE (reference sequence). This CDR3 is 15 amino acids long. V was pared by 4 bases and J by 0 bases, with 11 bases between. The CDR3 DNA reads TGTGCCAGCAGCATAGGACAGTCCTCTGGAAACACCATATATTTT. Its translation is CASSIGQSSGNTIYF. The full variable domain, with the rest looked up from reference TRBV5-5 and TRBJ1-3, is DAGVTQSPTHLIKTRGQQVTLRCSPISGHKSVSWYQQVLGQGPQFIFQYYEKEERGRGNFPDRFSARQFPNYSSELNVNALLLGDSALYLCASSIGQSSGNTIYFGEGSWLTVV.

The table lists this clonotype with many counts. V usage is TRBV6-2 or TRBV6-3 and J usage is TRBJ1-1, with a tentative D call TRBD1 (5 bases). CDR3 length: 16 amino acids. Looked up from germline, CDR1 is MNHEY and CDR2 is SVGEGT. V was trimmed by 0 bases and J by 3 bases, leaving 14 bases between them. CDR3 in DNA: TGTGCCAGCAGTTACTCGACGGGGGGTTGGGACACTGAAGCTTTCTTT. Its protein product is CASSYSTGGWDTEAFF.

This clonotype was counted a few times. The V gene is TRBV5-4, the J gene TRBJ2-1; 10 bases align to TRBD2. With 4 bases clipped from V and 8 bases from J, the junction kept 12 bases outside the gene matches. Looked up from germline, CDR1 is SGHNT and CDR2 is YYREEE (reference sequence). The CDR3 spans 16 residues. CDR3 DNA: TGTGCCAGCAGCACGGCAGCGGGGGGGCCGAGGGATGAGCAGTTCTTC. Residues: CASSTAAGGPRDEQFF.

This clonotype was counted a few times. This chain joins TRBV12-3 or TRBV12-4 and TRBJ2-1, with TRBD2 matching 12 bases. After removal of 5 bases from V and 5 bases from J, the junction contained 10 bases not matched to a gene. The CDR3 runs to 17 residues. The CDR3 is CASSTSGRSRRNNEQFF. The CDR3 region has the DNA TGTGCCAGCAGTACTAGCGGGAGGTCCCGCAGAAACAATGAGCAGTTCTTC.

This clonotype was recorded many times. The CDR3 reads CASSLAVGGQYF. Written as DNA, the CDR3 is TGTGCCAGCAGCTTAGCGGTGGGCGGCCAGTACTTC. The chain is built from TRBV7-9 and TRBJ2-5; D call uncertain. This CDR3 is 12 amino acids long. Germline CDR1 and CDR2: SEHNR and FQNEAQ (reference sequence). Trimming left V 0 bases short and J 10 bases short, with 9 bases between.

This clonotype showed up many times. V gene TRBV12-5 combines with J gene TRBJ2-7, with D perhaps assigned TRBD1 or TRBD2 (6 bases each). This CDR3 region has 22 residues. Trimming stripped 5 bases from V and 0 bases from J, with 35 bases between. Germline lookup yields CDR1 LGHNT and CDR2 FRNRAP. Written as DNA, the CDR3 is TGTGCTAGTGGTAACCACCCCTCACAGGCGGCACGCCGCCGGGGGCCCTCCTACGAGCAGTACTTC. This translates into CASGNHPSQAARRRGPSYEQYF.

This clonotype has at least ten counts. V usage is TRBV2 and J usage is TRBJ2-3; D is unclear. This CDR3 region has 13 residues. The germline CDR1 and CDR2 sequences are SNHLY and FYNNEI. Between the trimmed V and J ends, which lost 8 bases and 2 bases, there was a span of 11 bases. CDR3 bases: TGTGCCAGCCTAATCCTTCACACAGATACGCAGTATTTT. Its protein product is CASLILHTDTQYF.

This chain connects TRBV11-2 to TRBJ2-3; D remains ambiguous. The germline CDR1 and CDR2 sequences are SGHAT and FQNNGV. The CDR3 is 12 amino acids. Trimming removed 4 bases at V and 10 bases at J, with 12 bases between. This chain's CDR3 is CASSSREEPQYF. CDR3 nucleotides: TGTGCCAGCAGCTCTCGAGAAGAGCCGCAGTATTTT.

This sequence joins TRBV6-6 and TRBJ1-5; D remains ambiguous. This CDR3 region has 13 residues. Germline V gene data show CDR1 as MNHNY and CDR2 as SVGAGI (reference sequence). With 6 bases removed from V and 2 bases from J, the gap between germline ends came to 8 bases. The CDR3: CASRVSGNQPQHF. CDR3 nucleotides: TGTGCCAGCAGAGTCAGCGGCAATCAGCCCCAGCATTTT.

Written as DNA, the CDR3 is TGTGCCAGCAGGACCCTGGACAGTTCGAACACTGAAGCTTTCTTT. It encodes CASRTLDSSNTEAFF. The chain carries TRBV12-3 or TRBV12-4 and TRBJ1-1, with D perhaps TRBD1 (6 bases). The CDR3 spans 15 residues. V was shortened by 6 bases and J by 1 base, with 15 bases between the two germline ends.

The rearrangement joins TRBV5-4 to TRBJ2-7; D call uncertain. The CDR3 loop spans 13 amino acids. V gave up 4 bases and J gave up 0 bases, with 8 bases separating them. Germline CDR1 reads SGHNT; CDR2 reads YYREEE (reference sequence). CDR3 DNA: TGTGCCAGCAGCCCCCCCACCTCCTACGAGCAGTACTTC. Its translation: CASSPPTSYEQYF.

A few counts support this clonotype. The genes are TRBV19 and TRBJ1-3; a possible D gene is TRBD1 (6 bases). The CDR3 loop spans 14 amino acids. V was trimmed by 4 bases and J by 2 bases, leaving 9 bases between them. Germline loops: CDR1 LNHDA, CDR2 SQIVND (reference sequence). CDR3 residues: CASSRGTTGNTIYF. For the CDR3, the DNA is TGTGCCAGTAGTAGGGGGACAACTGGAAACACCATATATTTT.

The table lists this clonotype with many counts. The chain recombines TRBV19 with TRBJ2-3; 13 bases are a match to TRBD2. Germline CDR1 reads LNHDA; CDR2 reads SQIVND (reference sequence). The CDR3 is 15 residues long. Germline trimming cut 3 bases from V and 6 bases from J; bases unmatched to any gene: 3. In DNA form, the CDR3 reads TGTGCCAGTAGTATGACTAGCGGGAGGTTGGATACGCAGTATTTT. Translation: CASSMTSGRLDTQYF. Looking up the rest from reference TRBV19 and TRBJ2-3 gives the full variable domain: DGGITQSPKYLFRKEGQNVTLSCEQNLNHDAMYWYRQDPGQGLRLIYYSQIVNDFQKGDIAEGYSVSREKKESFPLTVTSAQKNPTAFYLCASSMTSGRLDTQYFGPGTRLTVL.

This chain joins TRBV3-1 and TRBJ2-1; D is ambiguous. Trimming left V 0 bases short and J 14 bases short, with 17 bases between. The CDR3 loop spans 14 amino acids. The germline V gene has CDR1 LGHDT and CDR2 YNNKEL (reference sequence). CDR3 in amino acids: CASSQDPSTHPEFF. CDR3 DNA sequence: TGTGCCAGCAGCCAAGACCCGTCGACCCACCCGGAGTTCTTC.

Remarks on this clonotype: Relative to the germline gene, one junction end is altered; a read error may explain this. The rearrangement uses TRBV12-3 or TRBV12-4 and TRBJ2-1; 12 nucleotides match TRBD2. The CDR3 spans 16 residues. The CDR3 DNA reads as TGTGCCAGCAGTCTAGCGGGAGGGCCAGGGTACAATGAGCAGTTCTTC. It translates to CASSLAGGPGYNEQFF.

This rearrangement joins TRBV9 to TRBJ1-1; D is unclear. CDR1 and CDR2 from the germline V gene are SGDLS and YYNGEE. V shed 0 bases and J shed 8 bases, with 11 bases lying between them. The CDR3 sequence is 13 residues long. The CDR3 region is CASSVGGRTEAFF. The CDR3 nucleotides read TGTGCCAGCAGCGTAGGGGGTAGGACCGAAGCTTTCTTT. The entire variable domain, with the rest obtained from reference TRBV9 and TRBJ1-1, is as follows: DSGVTQTPKHLITATGQRVTLRCSPRSGDLSVYWYQQSLDQGLQFLIQYYNGEERAKGNILERFSAQQFPDLHSELNLSSLELGDSALYFCASSVGGRTEAFFGQGTRLTVV.

The table lists this clonotype with many counts. J is TRBJ2-1 and V is TRBV19; D not certain. Deletions cut 7 bases from V and 6 bases from J, with 10 bases between. The CDR3 covers 12 residues. The germline CDR1 and CDR2 sequences are LNHDA and SQIVND (reference sequence). The CDR3 nucleotides read TGTGCCAGTACCAATTCGGGCAATGAGCAGTTCTTC. It translates to CASTNSGNEQFF.

This clonotype was seen only a few times. The chain couples TRBV4-3 to TRBJ2-5; a weak D match, TRBD2 (5 bases). V was trimmed by 0 bases and J by 4 bases, leaving 15 bases between them. This CDR3 is 16 amino acids long. The V gene's germline CDR1 is LGHNA and CDR2 YSLEER. In nucleotides, the CDR3 is TGCGCCAGCAGCCAAGAGCGGGCAGTCTATGGAGAGACCCAGTACTTC. Its protein is CASSQERAVYGETQYF.

This clonotype was observed many times. The CDR3 region is CASSLVAGDSETQYF. DNA for the CDR3: TGTGCCAGCAGCTTAGTAGCGGGAGACTCAGAGACCCAGTACTTC. The chain links TRBV7-9 to TRBJ2-5; 9 bases map to TRBD2. CDR1 is SEHNR, CDR2 FQNEAQ, per germline (reference sequence). With V trimmed by 1 base and J by 4 bases, 4 bases remained unmatched. This CDR3 is built from 15 residues.

There are many counts of this clonotype. The CDR3 here is CASSLTLAGGPDEQFF. CDR3 bases: TGTGCCAGCAGCTTGACACTAGCGGGAGGGCCGGATGAGCAGTTCTTC. The chain joins TRBV13 to TRBJ2-1, with 13 bases aligning to TRBD2. With 3 bases clipped from V and 8 bases from J, the junction kept 7 bases outside the gene matches. The germline V gene has CDR1 PRHDT and CDR2 FYEKMQ (reference sequence). This CDR3 has 16 residues.

The gene calls are TRBV20-1 and TRBJ1-1, with D perhaps matching TRBD1 (6 bases). Trimming removed 2 bases from V and 3 bases from J, with 19 bases in between. The germline V gene has CDR1 DFQATT and CDR2 SNEGSKA (reference sequence). CDR3 size: 16 residues. In DNA form, the CDR3 reads TGCAGTGCTAGAAAGGGGGGGGACATGGTTGACACTGAAGCTTTCTTT. It specifies CSARKGGDMVDTEAFF.

V is TRBV7-9 and J is TRBJ1-1; D gene unclear. The germline V gene encodes CDR1 SEHNR and CDR2 FQNEAQ (reference sequence). The length of the CDR3 is 14 residues. The V end lost 1 base, the J end lost 4 bases, and 10 bases lay between the germline ends. Written as DNA, the CDR3 is TGTGCCAGCAGCTTAGGAGGTGGTTCCACTGAAGCTTTCTTT. It encodes CASSLGGGSTEAFF.

This clonotype appeared many times. This rearrangement joins TRBV11-2 to TRBJ2-1; TRBD1 is a possible D gene (6 bases). The CDR3 totals 13 residues. Trimming left V 5 bases short and J 4 bases short, with 9 bases between. The germline V gene has CDR1 SGHAT and CDR2 FQNNGV. The CDR3 DNA sequence: TGTGCCAGCAGCAAAGGACAGTACAATGAGCAGTTCTTC. Its translation: CASSKGQYNEQFF.